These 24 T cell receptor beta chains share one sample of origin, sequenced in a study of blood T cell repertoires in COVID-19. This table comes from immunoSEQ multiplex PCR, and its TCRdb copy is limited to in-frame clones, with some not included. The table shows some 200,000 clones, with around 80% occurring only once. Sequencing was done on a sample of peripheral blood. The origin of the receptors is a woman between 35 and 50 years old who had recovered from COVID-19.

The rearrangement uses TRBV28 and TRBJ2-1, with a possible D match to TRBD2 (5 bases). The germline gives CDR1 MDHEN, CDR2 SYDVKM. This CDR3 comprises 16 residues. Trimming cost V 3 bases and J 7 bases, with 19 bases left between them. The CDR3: CASSFAGGSLGNEQFF. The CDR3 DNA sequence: TGTGCCAGCAGTTTTGCCGGAGGATCTTTGGGGAATGAGCAGTTCTTC.

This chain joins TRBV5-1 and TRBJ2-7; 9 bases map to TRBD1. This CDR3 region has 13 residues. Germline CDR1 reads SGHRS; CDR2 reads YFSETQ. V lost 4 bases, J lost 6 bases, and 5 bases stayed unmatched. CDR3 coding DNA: TGCGCCAGCAGCGCGGACAGGGGTGGCGAGCAGTACTTC. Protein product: CASSADRGGEQYF.

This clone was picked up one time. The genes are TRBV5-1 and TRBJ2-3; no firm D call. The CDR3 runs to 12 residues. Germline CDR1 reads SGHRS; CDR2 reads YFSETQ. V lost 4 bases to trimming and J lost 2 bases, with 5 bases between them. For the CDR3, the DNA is TGCGCCAGCAGCCTTAACACAGATACGCAGTATTTT. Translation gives CASSLNTDTQYF.

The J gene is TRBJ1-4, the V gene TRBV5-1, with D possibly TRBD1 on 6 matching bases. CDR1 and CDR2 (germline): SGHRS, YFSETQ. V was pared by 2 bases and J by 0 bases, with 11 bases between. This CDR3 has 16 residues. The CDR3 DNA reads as TGCGCCAGCAGCTTAGGGACAACTGCAACTAATGAAAAACTGTTTTTT. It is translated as CASSLGTTATNEKLFF.

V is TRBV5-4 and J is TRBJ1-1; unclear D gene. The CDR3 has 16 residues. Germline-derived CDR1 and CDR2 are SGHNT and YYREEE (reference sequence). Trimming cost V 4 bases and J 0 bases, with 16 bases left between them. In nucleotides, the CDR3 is TGTGCCAGCAGCCCGACTCGTTTATCCCTGAACACTGAAGCTTTCTTT. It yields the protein CASSPTRLSLNTEAFF.

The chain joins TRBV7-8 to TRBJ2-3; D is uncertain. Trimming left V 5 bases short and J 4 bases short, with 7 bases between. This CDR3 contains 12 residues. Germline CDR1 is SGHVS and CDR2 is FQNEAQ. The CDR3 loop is CASSRVADTQYF. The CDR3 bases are TGTGCCAGCAGCCGAGTCGCAGATACGCAGTATTTT.

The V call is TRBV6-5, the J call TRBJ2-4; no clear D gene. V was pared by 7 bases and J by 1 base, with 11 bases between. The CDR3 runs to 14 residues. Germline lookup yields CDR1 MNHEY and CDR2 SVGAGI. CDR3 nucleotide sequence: TGTGCCAGCAATTCAGGCGATGCCAAAAACATTCAGTACTTC. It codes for CASNSGDAKNIQYF.

The CDR3 region has the DNA TGTGCCAGCAGTTACCGAATAGACAGTCTCTATGGCTACACCTTC. Its protein product is CASSYRIDSLYGYTF. The gene calls are TRBV6-2 or TRBV6-3 and TRBJ1-2; D may be TRBD1 (5 bases). The V end was cut by 2 bases, the J end by 4 bases, with 14 bases between. The length of the CDR3 is 15 residues. CDR1 MNHEY and CDR2 SVGEGT come from the germline V gene.

This CDR3 is CASSVVAGLQETQYF. CDR3 DNA: TGTGCCAGCAGCGTAGTCGCGGGACTCCAAGAGACCCAGTACTTC. V is TRBV9 and J is TRBJ2-5; a weak D match, TRBD2 (6 bases). V lost 0 bases and J lost 1, with 10 bases in between. The CDR3 sequence is 15 residues long. Germline loops: CDR1 SGDLS, CDR2 YYNGEE.

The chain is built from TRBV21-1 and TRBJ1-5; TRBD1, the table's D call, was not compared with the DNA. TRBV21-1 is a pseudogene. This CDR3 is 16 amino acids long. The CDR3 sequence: CASSEKGTDSNQPQHF. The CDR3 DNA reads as TGTGCCAGCAGCGAAAAGGGGACAGATAGCAATCAGCCCCAGCATTTT.

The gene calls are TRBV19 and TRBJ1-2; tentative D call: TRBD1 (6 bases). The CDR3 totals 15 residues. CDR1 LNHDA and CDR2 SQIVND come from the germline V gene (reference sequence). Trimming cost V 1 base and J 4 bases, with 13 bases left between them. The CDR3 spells CASSIAPGEGYGYTF. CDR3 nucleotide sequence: TGTGCCAGTAGTATAGCGCCAGGGGAGGGCTATGGCTACACCTTC.

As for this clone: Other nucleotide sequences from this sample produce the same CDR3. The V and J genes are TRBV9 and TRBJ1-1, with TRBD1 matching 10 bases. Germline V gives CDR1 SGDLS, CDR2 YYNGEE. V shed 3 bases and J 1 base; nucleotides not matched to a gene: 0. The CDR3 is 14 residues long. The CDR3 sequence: CASSGDRGNTEAFF. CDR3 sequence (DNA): TGTGCCAGCAGCGGGGACAGGGGGAACACTGAAGCTTTCTTT.

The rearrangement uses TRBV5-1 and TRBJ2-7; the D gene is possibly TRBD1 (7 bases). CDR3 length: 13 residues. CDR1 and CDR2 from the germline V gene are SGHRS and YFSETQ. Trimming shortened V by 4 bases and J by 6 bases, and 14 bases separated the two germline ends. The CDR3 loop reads CASSGGTAGEQYF. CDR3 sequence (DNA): TGCGCCAGCAGCGGGGGGACAGCCGGCGAGCAGTACTTC.

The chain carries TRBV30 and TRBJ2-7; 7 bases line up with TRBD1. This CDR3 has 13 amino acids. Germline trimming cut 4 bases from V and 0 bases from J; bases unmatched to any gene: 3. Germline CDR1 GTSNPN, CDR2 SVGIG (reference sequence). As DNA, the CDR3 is TGTGCCTGGAACAGGGGCCCCTCCTACGAGCAGTACTTC. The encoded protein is CAWNRGPSYEQYF.

The CDR3 is CASSKSRSSLTYEQYF. The CDR3 nucleotides read TGTGCCAGTAGTAAATCGAGGAGCAGCCTGACCTACGAGCAGTACTTC. The chain uses TRBV19 and TRBJ2-7; no definite D call. Trimming shortened V by 4 bases and J by 2 bases, and 18 bases separated the two germline ends. The CDR3 has 16 amino acids. Per the germline V gene, CDR1 is LNHDA and CDR2 is SQIVND (reference sequence).

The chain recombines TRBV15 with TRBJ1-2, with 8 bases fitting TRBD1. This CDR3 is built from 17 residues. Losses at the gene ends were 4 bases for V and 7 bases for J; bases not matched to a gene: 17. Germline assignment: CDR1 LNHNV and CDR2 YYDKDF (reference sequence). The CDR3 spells CATSNIQARGRRSGYTF. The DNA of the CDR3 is TGTGCCACCAGCAACATACAGGCCAGGGGGCGTCGGAGTGGCTACACCTTC.

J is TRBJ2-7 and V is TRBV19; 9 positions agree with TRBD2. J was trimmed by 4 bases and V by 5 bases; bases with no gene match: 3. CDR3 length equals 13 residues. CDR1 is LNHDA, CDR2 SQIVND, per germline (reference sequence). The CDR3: CASSLAGVYEQYF. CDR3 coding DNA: TGTGCCAGTAGTTTAGCGGGGGTTTACGAGCAGTACTTC.

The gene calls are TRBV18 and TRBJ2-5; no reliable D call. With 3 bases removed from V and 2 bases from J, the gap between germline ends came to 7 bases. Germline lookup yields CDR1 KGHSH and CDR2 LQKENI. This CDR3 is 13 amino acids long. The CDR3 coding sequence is TGTGCCAGCTCACCCCTGCGGCAAGAGACCCAGTACTTC. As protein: CASSPLRQETQYF. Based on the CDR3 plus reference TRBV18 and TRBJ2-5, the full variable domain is NAGVMQNPRHLVRRRGQEARLRCSPMKGHSHVYWYRQLPEEGLKFMVYLQKENIIDESGMPKERFSAEFPKEGPSILRIQQVVRGDSAAYFCASSPLRQETQYFGPGTRLLVL.

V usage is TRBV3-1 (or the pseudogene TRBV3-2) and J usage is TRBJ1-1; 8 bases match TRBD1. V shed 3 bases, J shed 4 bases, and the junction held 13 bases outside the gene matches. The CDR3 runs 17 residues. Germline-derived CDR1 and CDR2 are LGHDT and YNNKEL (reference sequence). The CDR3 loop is CASSHPFRTGKGTEAFF. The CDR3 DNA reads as TGTGCCAGCAGCCACCCTTTTAGGACAGGGAAGGGCACTGAAGCTTTCTTT.

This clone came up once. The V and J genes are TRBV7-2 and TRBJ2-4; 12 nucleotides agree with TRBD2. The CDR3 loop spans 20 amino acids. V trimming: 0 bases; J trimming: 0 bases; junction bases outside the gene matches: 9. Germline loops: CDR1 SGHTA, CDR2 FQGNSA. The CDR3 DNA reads TGTGCCAGCAGCTTAGCTCTAGCGGGGGGGTCGATAGTAGCCAAAAACATTCAGTACTTC. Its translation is CASSLALAGGSIVAKNIQYF.

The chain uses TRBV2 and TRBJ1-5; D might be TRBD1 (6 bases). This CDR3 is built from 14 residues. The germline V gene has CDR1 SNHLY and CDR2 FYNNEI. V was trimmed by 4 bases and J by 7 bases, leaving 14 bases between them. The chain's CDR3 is CASSALTGGQPQHF. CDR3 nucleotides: TGTGCCAGCAGTGCCCTCACGGGGGGCCAGCCCCAGCATTTT. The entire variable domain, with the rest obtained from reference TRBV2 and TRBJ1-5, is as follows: EPEVTQTPSHQVTQMGQEVILRCVPISNHLYFYWYRQILGQKVEFLVSFYNNEISEKSEIFDDQFSVERPDGSNFTLKIRSTKLEDSAMYFCASSALTGGQPQHFGDGTRLSIL.

CDR3 coding DNA: TGTGCTAGTGGTTTGGGACAGGGTGCCACTGAAGCTTTCTTT. This sequence encodes CASGLGQGATEAFF. The chain carries TRBV12-5 and TRBJ1-1; 7 nucleotides align to TRBD1. Germline V gives CDR1 LGHNT, CDR2 FRNRAP. The CDR3 is 14 amino acids. Germline trimming cut 1 base from V and 4 bases from J; bases unmatched to any gene: 3.

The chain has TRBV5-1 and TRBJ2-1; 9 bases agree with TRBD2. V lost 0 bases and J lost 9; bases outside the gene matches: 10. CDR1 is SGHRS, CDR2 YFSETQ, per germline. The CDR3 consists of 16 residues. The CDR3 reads CASSLGPGLAFGEQFF. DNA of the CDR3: TGCGCCAGCAGCTTGGGCCCGGGACTAGCATTTGGTGAGCAGTTCTTC.

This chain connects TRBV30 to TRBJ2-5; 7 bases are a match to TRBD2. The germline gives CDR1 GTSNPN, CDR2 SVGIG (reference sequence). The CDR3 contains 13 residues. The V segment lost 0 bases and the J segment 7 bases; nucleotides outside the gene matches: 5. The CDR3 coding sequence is TGTGCCTGGAGTGTACTAGCGCTGGGGACCCAGTACTTC. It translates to CAWSVLALGTQYF.